The 19 T cell receptor beta chains given below trace back to one sample, sequenced in a study of CD8 T cells in ankylosing spondylitis. Using its own MiXCR run on the 5' RACE reads, TCRdb lists one record per CDR3 protein. The data show 25,000 to 35,000 distinct CDR3 sequences, nearly 5.5% seen once. Input material: blood, either unsorted or a sorted T cell fraction (not recorded which). Receptors were obtained from a female donor with ankylosing spondylitis or in good health (not recorded which).

In this sample, this clonotype turned up a few times. The chain joins TRBV9 to TRBJ2-6, with D maybe TRBD1 (6 bases). Trimming cost V 0 bases and J 2 bases, with 12 bases left between them. Looked up from germline, CDR1 is SGDLS and CDR2 is YYNGEE. This CDR3 contains 17 residues. CDR3 loop: CASSVATGSPGANVLTF. CDR3 coding DNA: TGTGCCAGCAGCGTAGCAACAGGGTCTCCTGGGGCCAACGTCCTGACTTTC.

This clonotype is labeled as medium-sized. The CDR3 carries no conserved terminal phenylalanine or tryptophan, so it likely arises from a read error. V is TRBV9 and J is TRBJ2-7; 8 bases are shared with TRBD2. V gave up 1 base and J gave up 3 bases; unmatched junction bases: 6. The CDR3 loop spans 15 amino acids. Germline V gives CDR1 SGDLS, CDR2 YYNGEE. CDR3 nucleotide sequence: TGTGCCAGCAGCGTATCGGCTAGCGGGCGCTACGAGCAGTACCTC. This gives the protein CASSVSASGRYEQYL.

This clonotype was detected ten times or more. The rearrangement uses TRBV9 and TRBJ2-3; D gene ambiguous. This CDR3 has 16 amino acids. The V end lost 0 bases, the J end lost 2 bases, and 13 bases lay between the germline ends. Germline V gene sequence: CDR1 SGDLS, CDR2 YYNGEE. This chain's CDR3 is CASSVVADPITDTQYF. In DNA form, the CDR3 reads TGTGCCAGCAGCGTAGTGGCGGATCCTATCACAGATACGCAGTATTTT.

There are a few counts of this clonotype. This chain joins TRBV9 and TRBJ2-2, with 8 bases that match TRBD1. Germline values: CDR1 SGDLS, CDR2 YYNGEE. V shed 3 bases, J shed 0 bases, and the junction held 4 bases outside the gene matches. CDR3 length: 16 residues. The CDR3 loop reads CASSAATGANTGELFF. CDR3 DNA sequence: TGTGCCAGCAGCGCGGCGACAGGGGCGAACACCGGGGAGCTGTTTTTT.

Judged by abundance, this clonotype is medium-sized. The CDR3: CASSVGASRSGYTF. CDR3 bases: TGTGCCAGCAGCGTGGGGGCCTCGAGAAGCGGCTACACCTTC. This sequence joins TRBV9 and TRBJ1-2, with a weak D call TRBD1 (6 bases). Looked up from germline, CDR1 is SGDLS and CDR2 is YYNGEE. The CDR3 covers 14 residues. Between the trimmed V and J ends, which lost 2 bases and 8 bases, there was a span of 16 bases. Drawing the rest from reference TRBV9 and TRBJ1-2, the complete variable domain is DSGVTQTPKHLITATGQRVTLRCSPRSGDLSVYWYQQSLDQGLQFLIQYYNGEERAKGNILERFSAQQFPDLHSELNLSSLELGDSALYFCASSVGASRSGYTFGSGTRLTVV.

This clonotype is labeled medium-sized. The V and J genes are TRBV9 and TRBJ2-2, with 10 positions matching TRBD2. V shed 7 bases, J shed 4 bases, and the junction held 4 bases outside the gene matches. Germline assignment: CDR1 SGDLS and CDR2 YYNGEE. The CDR3 covers 14 residues. The CDR3 DNA sequence: TGTGCCAGCGGACGACTAGCGGGCACCGGGGAGCTGTTTTTT. This encodes CASGRLAGTGELFF.

A remark on this clonotype: A much larger clone lies a single base off, so this may be a read error. The chain combines TRBV9 with TRBJ1-3; perhaps TRBD1 as D (6 bases). Germline CDR1 is SGDLS and CDR2 is YYNGEE. This CDR3 is 14 amino acids long. This CDR3 reads CASSVGTSGNIIYF. The CDR3 nucleotides are TGTGCCAGCAGCGTGGGGACATCGGGAAACATCATATATTTT.

This clonotype is deemed medium-sized. This chain uses TRBV9 with TRBJ2-5; TRBD2 aligns across 7 bases. V shed 4 bases and J 4 bases; nucleotides not matched to a gene: 4. Looked up from germline, CDR1 is SGDLS and CDR2 is YYNGEE. The CDR3 runs to 13 residues. DNA of the CDR3: TGTGCCAGCAGCTTAGGACTAGGAGAGACCCAGTACTTC. Amino acids: CASSLGLGETQYF. The full variable domain, in which reference TRBV9 and TRBJ2-5 provide the parts outside the CDR3, is DSGVTQTPKHLITATGQRVTLRCSPRSGDLSVYWYQQSLDQGLQFLIQYYNGEERAKGNILERFSAQQFPDLHSELNLSSLELGDSALYFCASSLGLGETQYFGPGTRLLVL.

This clonotype has more than one count but fewer than ten. In DNA form, the CDR3 reads TGTGCCAGCAGCGTAGATGGTGGGACTAGCGGGGGCTCCTACAATGAGCAGTTCTTC. Residues: CASSVDGGTSGGSYNEQFF. The chain joins TRBV9 to TRBJ2-1; 14 bases line up with TRBD2. The germline CDR1 and CDR2 sequences are SGDLS and YYNGEE. The CDR3 has 19 amino acids. The J segment lost 0 bases and the V segment lost 0 bases, leaving 5 bases of the junction unmatched.

The table lists this clonotype with many counts. The CDR3 is CASRLESNTDTQYF. The CDR3 DNA reads TGTGCCAGCAGGCTGGAGTCCAACACAGATACGCAGTATTTT. This rearrangement joins TRBV9 to TRBJ2-3; D call uncertain. Germline loops: CDR1 SGDLS, CDR2 YYNGEE. The CDR3 sequence is 14 residues long. The V and J ends lost 5 bases and 2 bases respectively, with 12 bases between them.

This clonotype was seen repeatedly, ten times or more. The gene calls are TRBV9 and TRBJ2-1; tentatively, D is TRBD1 (5 bases). The CDR3 has 16 residues. With 0 bases removed from V and 2 bases from J, the gap between germline ends came to 12 bases. CDR1 is SGDLS, CDR2 YYNGEE, per germline. The CDR3 loop reads CASSVVPQGAYNEQFF. The CDR3 nucleotides are TGTGCCAGCAGCGTAGTCCCCCAGGGTGCCTACAATGAGCAGTTCTTC.

This clonotype is medium-sized in the sample. The V gene is TRBV9, the J gene TRBJ1-2; D is undetermined. V shed 6 bases and J shed 1 base, with 13 bases lying between them. The CDR3 is made up of 14 amino acids. CDR1 is SGDLS and CDR2 is YYNGEE in the germline V gene. The CDR3 loop reads CASTRRTDNYGYTF. CDR3 in DNA: TGTGCCAGCACCCGACGGACGGATAACTATGGCTACACCTTC.

This clonotype showed up many times. CDR3 loop: CASNRPSYVLTF. CDR3 sequence (DNA): TGTGCCAGCAACAGGCCCTCATACGTCCTGACTTTC. This chain links TRBV9 with TRBJ2-6, with D maybe TRBD1 (5 bases). Per germline, CDR1 SGDLS and CDR2 YYNGEE. The CDR3 spans 12 residues. Deletions cut 6 bases from V and 11 bases from J, with 12 bases between.

This clonotype was seen at least ten times. V usage is TRBV9 and J usage is TRBJ2-1; TRBD1 agrees at 8 bases. The V gene end was trimmed by 2 bases and the J gene end by 9 bases; junction bases not matched to a gene: 7. The CDR3 runs 14 residues. The germline V gene encodes CDR1 SGDLS and CDR2 YYNGEE. CDR3 DNA sequence: TGTGCCAGCAGCGTGGACAGGGCCGGGGGTGAGCAGTTCTTC. Translation: CASSVDRAGGEQFF.

In its sample, this clonotype was seen many times. V is TRBV9 and J is TRBJ2-4; D remains unclear. The CDR3 covers 14 residues. V was shortened by 0 bases and J by 3 bases, with 7 bases between the two germline ends. The germline gives CDR1 SGDLS, CDR2 YYNGEE. The CDR3 coding sequence is TGTGCCAGCAGCGTAGGGGCGGTCAAAAACATTCAGTACTTC. It yields the protein CASSVGAVKNIQYF.

This clonotype was seen more than once but under ten times. This chain connects TRBV9 to TRBJ2-2, with D unclear. This CDR3 spans 13 amino acids. V gave up 3 bases and J gave up 7 bases, with 10 bases separating them. The germline CDR1 and CDR2 sequences are SGDLS and YYNGEE. The CDR3 bases are TGTGCCAGCAGCGCGCACTTGGGCGGGGAGCTGTTTTTT. Translation gives CASSAHLGGELFF.

This clonotype was observed at least ten times. The gene calls are TRBV9 and TRBJ2-1, with a weak D call TRBD2 (5 bases). Trimming took 0 bases from V and 0 from J, leaving 13 bases between them. CDR1 and CDR2 (germline): SGDLS, YYNGEE. This CDR3 contains 17 residues. CDR3 region: CASSVGGGQRSYNEQFF. CDR3 DNA sequence: TGTGCCAGCAGCGTAGGAGGAGGCCAGCGCTCCTACAATGAGCAGTTCTTC.

This clonotype was seen many times. The rearrangement links TRBV9 to TRBJ1-2; D is unclear. Germline V CDR1 and CDR2: SGDLS, YYNGEE. The CDR3 is 14 residues long. Trimming stripped 2 bases from V and 8 bases from J, with 16 bases between. The CDR3 protein is CASSVDQFASGYTF. The CDR3 DNA follows: TGTGCCAGCAGCGTGGACCAGTTCGCCTCCGGCTACACCTTC.

This clonotype came up a few times. V is TRBV9 and J is TRBJ2-5; 7 bases align to TRBD2. This CDR3 has 15 amino acids. CDR1 is SGDLS and CDR2 is YYNGEE in the germline V gene. V shed 0 bases, J shed 4 bases, and the junction held 6 bases outside the gene matches. The CDR3 loop is CASSVVAGRGETQYF. CDR3 coding DNA: TGTGCCAGCAGCGTAGTCGCGGGGAGGGGAGAGACCCAGTACTTC.